The rows below give T cell receptor beta chains drawn from one sample of a study of blood T cell repertoires in COVID-19. Data came from immunoSEQ multiplex PCR; TCRdb stores just in-frame clones and leaves some out. The table lists 140,000 or so clones, more than 75% of them singletons. Sequenced material: PBMCs or T cells enriched from blood (not recorded which). These receptors originate from a man in his 60s who had recovered from COVID-19. The CDR3 runs from the conserved cysteine through the conserved F or W. D genes are given only for firm matches. The size of a clone is reported for some rows only, either as once, few or many, or as a class for expanded clones.

TGTGCCAGCAGCCCGAGACAGGGTGAAAGGAACACTGAAGCTTTCTTT	CASSPRQGERNTEAFF	TRBV11-2	TRBJ1-1	few	TRBD1
TGTGCCAGCAGCAACCGGTTCGGCTACGAGCAGTACTTC	CASSNRFGYEQYF	TRBV11-1	TRBJ2-7	once	.
TGTGCCAGCAGCCCAGAACAGGGCAGCTCCTACAATGAGCAGTTCTTC	CASSPEQGSSYNEQFF	TRBV9	TRBJ2-1	few	.
TGTGCCAGCAGCCCGCGAGGGGTAGCGGGGACAGATACGCAGTATTTT	CASSPRGVAGTDTQYF	TRBV3-1/TRBV3-2	TRBJ2-3	.	TRBD2
TGTGCCAGCTCCATCGCGGGAATTAGAACCGGGGAGCTGTTTTTT	CASSIAGIRTGELFF	TRBV18	TRBJ2-2	.	.
TGTGCCAGCGGGCCATCGGACAGGGGCAACGAGCAGTACTTC	CASGPSDRGNEQYF	TRBV28	TRBJ2-7	.	TRBD1
TGTGCCAGCAGCCCCGACAGGGCCCTATCCTACGAGCAGTACTTC	CASSPDRALSYEQYF	TRBV11-2	TRBJ2-7	.	TRBD1
TGTGCCAGCAGCTTAATCCCAGGTTACGAGCAGTACTTC	CASSLIPGYEQYF	TRBV7-3	TRBJ2-7	.	.
TGTGCCAGCAGCCAGGGCCCCCGAGGACAGACTCTCTCCTACGAGCAGTACTTC	CASSQGPRGQTLSYEQYF	TRBV3-1/TRBV3-2	TRBJ2-7	.	.
TGTGCCAGCAGCTCCGGGACAGGGACCACCTACGAGCAGTACTTC	CASSSGTGTTYEQYF	TRBV28	TRBJ2-7	.	TRBD1
TGTGCCAGCAGTTACCCAGTAAAGGGACTGGCCCCACTAGCTTTCTTT	CASSYPVKGLAPLAFF	TRBV6-5	TRBJ1-1	.	.
TGTGCCAGCAGTCAAGTAGCGGGAGTCGTCTACAATGAGCAGTTCTTC	CASSQVAGVVYNEQFF	TRBV6-1	TRBJ2-1	.	TRBD2
TGTGCCAGCAGCATCTTAGCGGGAGGAGGAAACGAGCGGTACTTC	CASSILAGGGNERYF	TRBV9	TRBJ2-7	once	TRBD2
TGTGCCAGCAGTGAAGTGGGCAGGGGGCTTTCACCCCTCCACTTT	CASSEVGRGLSPLHF	TRBV2	TRBJ1-6	once	TRBD1
TGTGCCTGGAGTCTAAACCAGGGGCGAAATTCACCCCTCCACTTT	CAWSLNQGRNSPLHF	TRBV30	TRBJ1-6	.	.
TGTGCCAGCAGTTTTGGCAGAGAGAGGCACATTCAGTACTTC	CASSFGRERHIQYF	TRBV27	TRBJ2-4	.	.
TGCGCCAGCAGTTTAAGGGACAGCTCTTCACCCCTCCACTTT	CASSLRDSSSPLHF	TRBV5-1	TRBJ1-6	.	TRBD1
TGTGCTAGTGCCCCCACCGGGGGGGTTGAAGCTTTCTTT	CASAPTGGVEAFF	TRBV12-5	TRBJ1-1	.	.
TGTGCCAGCAGTGCCGGGACAGCCGAGCAGTACTTC	CASSAGTAEQYF	TRBV27	TRBJ2-7	.	TRBD1
TGTGCCAGTATCGGAAGGGGTACGGATCAGCCCCAGCATTTT	CASIGRGTDQPQHF	TRBV19	TRBJ1-5	.	.
TGCGCCAGCGGCGGGAGGACGAACACCGGGGAGCTGTTTTTT	CASGGRTNTGELFF	TRBV10-2	TRBJ2-2	.	TRBD2
TGTGCCAGCAGCCCCCGACAGGCCGGAGTGGGGTATGGCTACACCTTC	CASSPRQAGVGYGYTF	TRBV5-5	TRBJ1-2	.	.
TGTGCGGCAGGGGATGAGCAGTTCTTC	CAAGDEQFF	TRBV5-4	TRBJ2-1	.	.
TGCGCCAGCAGCCAAGAGCCCACAGGGGAGCGGGCGGACCAAGAGACCCAGTACTTC	CASSQEPTGERADQETQYF	TRBV4-1	TRBJ2-5	.	.
TGTGCCAGCAGACTAGACAGGGATACTGAAGCTTTCTTT	CASRLDRDTEAFF	TRBV12-3/TRBV12-4	TRBJ1-1	.	TRBD1
TGTGCCAGCAGCTCACAGCTTTTTGAGCAGTTCTTC	CASSSQLFEQFF	TRBV5-4	TRBJ2-1	.	.
TGTGCCAGCTCACCACCGGAAGGGGGCTTTAGTGGCTACACCTTC	CASSPPEGGFSGYTF	TRBV18	TRBJ1-2	.	TRBD1
TGTGCCAGCAGTTTCTATTCAAGGAGCTCCGAGGATTCACCCCTCCACTTT	CASSFYSRSSEDSPLHF	TRBV27	TRBJ1-6	.	.
TGCGCCAGCAGCTTGAGCACTAGAGCCTACGAGCAGTACTTC	CASSLSTRAYEQYF	TRBV5-1	TRBJ2-7	few	.